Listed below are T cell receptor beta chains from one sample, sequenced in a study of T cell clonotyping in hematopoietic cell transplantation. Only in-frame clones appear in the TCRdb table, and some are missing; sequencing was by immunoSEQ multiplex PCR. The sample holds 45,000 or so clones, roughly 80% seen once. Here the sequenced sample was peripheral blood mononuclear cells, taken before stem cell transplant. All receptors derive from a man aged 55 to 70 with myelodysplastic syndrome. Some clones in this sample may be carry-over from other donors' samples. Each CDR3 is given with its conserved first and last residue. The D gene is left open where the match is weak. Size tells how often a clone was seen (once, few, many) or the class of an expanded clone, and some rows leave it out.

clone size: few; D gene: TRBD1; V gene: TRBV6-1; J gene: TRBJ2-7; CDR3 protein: CASSALGQGPYEQYF; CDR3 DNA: TGTGCCAGCAGTGCCCTGGGACAGGGCCCCTACGAGCAGTACTTC
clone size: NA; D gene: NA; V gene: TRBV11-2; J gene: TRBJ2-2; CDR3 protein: CASSLNTGELFF; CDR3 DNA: TGTGCCAGCAGCTTGAACACCGGGGAGCTGTTTTTT
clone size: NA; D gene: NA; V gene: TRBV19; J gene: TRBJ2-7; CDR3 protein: CASRKGHFNYEQYF; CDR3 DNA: TGTGCCAGTAGAAAGGGACACTTTAACTACGAGCAGTACTTC
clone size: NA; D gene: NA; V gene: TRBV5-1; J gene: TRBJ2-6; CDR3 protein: CASSPEFAGANVLTF; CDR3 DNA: TGCGCCAGCAGCCCTGAGTTTGCTGGGGCCAACGTCCTGACTTTC
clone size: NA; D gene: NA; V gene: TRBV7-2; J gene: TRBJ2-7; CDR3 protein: CASSPHTGTPYEQYF; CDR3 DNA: TGTGCCAGCAGCCCGCACACAGGGACTCCCTACGAGCAGTACTTC
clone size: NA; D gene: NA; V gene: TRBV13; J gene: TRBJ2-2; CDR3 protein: CASSRGESTGELFF; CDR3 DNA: TGTGCCAGCAGCCGCGGGGAGTCCACCGGGGAGCTGTTTTTT
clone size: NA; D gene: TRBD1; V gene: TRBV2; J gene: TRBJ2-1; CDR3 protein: CASIDRDNNNNEQFF; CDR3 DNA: TGTGCCAGCATCGACAGGGACAACAATAACAATGAGCAGTTCTTC
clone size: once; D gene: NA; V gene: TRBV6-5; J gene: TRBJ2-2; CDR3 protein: CASRRSVNTGELFF; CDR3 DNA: TGTGCCAGCAGGAGATCAGTGAACACCGGGGAGCTGTTTTTT
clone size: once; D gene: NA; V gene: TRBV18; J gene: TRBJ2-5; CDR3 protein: CASSPPIYRVTQYF; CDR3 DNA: TGTGCCAGCTCACCACCTATTTACAGAGTGACCCAGTACTTC
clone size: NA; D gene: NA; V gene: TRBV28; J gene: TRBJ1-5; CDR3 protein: CASRGVGVGNQPQHF; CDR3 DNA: TGTGCCAGCAGGGGGGTAGGGGTGGGCAATCAGCCCCAGCATTTT
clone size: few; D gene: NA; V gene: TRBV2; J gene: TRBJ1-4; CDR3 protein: CASRRGTGFTNEKLFF; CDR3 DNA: TGTGCCAGCAGGAGGGGGACGGGGTTTACTAATGAAAAACTGTTTTTT
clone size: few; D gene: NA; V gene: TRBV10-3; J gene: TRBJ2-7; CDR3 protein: CAISESSTLGYEQYF; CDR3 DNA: TGTGCCATCAGTGAGTCCTCTACTTTGGGCTACGAGCAGTACTTC
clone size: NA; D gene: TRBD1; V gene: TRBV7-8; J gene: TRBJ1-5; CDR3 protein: CASSLAPTGTGISNQPQHF; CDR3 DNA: TGTGCCAGCAGCTTAGCGCCAACCGGGACAGGAATTAGCAATCAGCCCCAGCATTTT
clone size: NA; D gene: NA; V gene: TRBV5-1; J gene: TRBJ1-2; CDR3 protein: CASSPRTAYGYTF; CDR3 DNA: TGCGCCAGCAGCCCACGGACAGCCTATGGCTACACCTTC
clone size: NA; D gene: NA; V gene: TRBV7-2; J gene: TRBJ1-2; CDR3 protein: CASSLEGYRGRGYTF; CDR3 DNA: TGTGCCAGCAGCTTAGAAGGGTACAGAGGACGCGGCTACACCTTC
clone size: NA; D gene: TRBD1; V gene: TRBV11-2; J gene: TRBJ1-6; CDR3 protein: CASSSRGQQGSNSPLHF; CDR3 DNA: TGTGCCAGCAGCTCGAGGGGACAACAGGGGTCCAATTCACCCCTCCACTTT
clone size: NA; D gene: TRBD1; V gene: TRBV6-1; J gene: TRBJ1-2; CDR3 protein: CASSEADRYYGYTF; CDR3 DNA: TGTGCCAGCAGTGAAGCGGACAGGTACTATGGCTACACCTTC
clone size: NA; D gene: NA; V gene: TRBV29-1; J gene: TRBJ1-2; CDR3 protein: CSVGHGPSGGYTF; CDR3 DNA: TGCAGCGTGGGTCACGGCCCTTCAGGGGGCTACACCTTC
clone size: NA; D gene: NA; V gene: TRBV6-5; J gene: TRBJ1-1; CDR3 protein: CASSDTYTEAFF; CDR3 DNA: TGTGCCAGCAGCGACACCTACACTGAAGCTTTCTTT
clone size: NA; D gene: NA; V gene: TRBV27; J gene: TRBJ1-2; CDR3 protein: CASISFRDGNYGYTF; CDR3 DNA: TGTGCCAGCATTAGCTTCCGGGACGGTAACTATGGCTACACCTTC
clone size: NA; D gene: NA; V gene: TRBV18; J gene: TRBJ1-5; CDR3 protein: CASSRVNQPQHF; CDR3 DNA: TGTGCCAGCTCACGGGTAAATCAGCCCCAGCATTTT
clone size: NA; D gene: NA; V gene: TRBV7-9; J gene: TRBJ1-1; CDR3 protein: CASSLVEGSEAFF; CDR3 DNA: TGTGCCAGCAGCTTAGTAGAGGGGTCTGAAGCTTTCTTT
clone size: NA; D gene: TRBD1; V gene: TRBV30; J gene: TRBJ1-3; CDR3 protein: CAWSGDRASGNTIYF; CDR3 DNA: TGTGCCTGGAGTGGGGACAGGGCCTCTGGAAACACCATATATTTT
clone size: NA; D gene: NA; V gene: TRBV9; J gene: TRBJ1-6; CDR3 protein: CASSLGGTDNSPLHF; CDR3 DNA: TGTGCCAGCAGCTTAGGGGGTACTGATAATTCACCCCTCCACTTT
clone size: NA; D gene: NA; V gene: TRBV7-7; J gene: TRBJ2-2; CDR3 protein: CASSLERSASFTGELFF; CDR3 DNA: TGTGCTAGCAGCTTAGAGCGCTCGGCATCCTTCACCGGGGAGCTGTTTTTT
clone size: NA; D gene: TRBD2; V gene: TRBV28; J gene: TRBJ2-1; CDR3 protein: CASSFLAGEQFF; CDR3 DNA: TGTGCCAGCAGTTTCCTAGCGGGGGAGCAGTTCTTC
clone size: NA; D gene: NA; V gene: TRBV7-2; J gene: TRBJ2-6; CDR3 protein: CASSFDRAGANVLTF; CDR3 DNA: TGTGCCAGCAGCTTTGATAGGGCTGGGGCCAACGTCCTGACTTTC
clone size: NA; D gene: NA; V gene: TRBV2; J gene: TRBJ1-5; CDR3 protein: CASRETGNQPQHF; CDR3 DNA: TGTGCCAGCAGGGAAACAGGGAATCAGCCCCAGCATTTT
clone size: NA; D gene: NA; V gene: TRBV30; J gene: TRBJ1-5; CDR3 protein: CAWSDRGNQPQHF; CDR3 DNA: TGTGCCTGGAGTGACAGGGGCAATCAGCCCCAGCATTTT
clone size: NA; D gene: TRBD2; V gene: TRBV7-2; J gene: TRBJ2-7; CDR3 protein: CASSLYLGGAGITYEQYF; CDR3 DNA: TGTGCCAGCAGCCTCTATCTTGGCGGAGCGGGGATTACCTACGAGCAGTACTTC
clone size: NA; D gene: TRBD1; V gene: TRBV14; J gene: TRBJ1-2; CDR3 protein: CASSHGTVTLANYGYTF; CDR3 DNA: TGTGCCAGCAGCCACGGGACAGTCACCCTTGCTAACTATGGCTACACCTTC
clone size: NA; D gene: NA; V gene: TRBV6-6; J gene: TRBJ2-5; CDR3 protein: CASSLGPETQYF; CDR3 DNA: TGTGCCAGCAGTTTAGGTCCTGAGACCCAGTACTTC
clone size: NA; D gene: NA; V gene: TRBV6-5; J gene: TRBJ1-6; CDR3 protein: CASSYSNGRTNSPLHF; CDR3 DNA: TGTGCCAGCAGTTACTCGAACGGGCGGACGAATTCACCCCTCCACTTT
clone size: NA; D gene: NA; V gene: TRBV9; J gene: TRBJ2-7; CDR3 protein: CASSVEPTSYEQYF; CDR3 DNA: TGTGCCAGCAGCGTAGAACCGACGTCCTACGAGCAGTACTTC
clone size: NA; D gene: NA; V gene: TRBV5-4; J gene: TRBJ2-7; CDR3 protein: CASSLEGPTYEQYF; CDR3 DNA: TGTGCCAGCAGCTTGGAGGGGCCGACCTACGAGCAGTACTTC
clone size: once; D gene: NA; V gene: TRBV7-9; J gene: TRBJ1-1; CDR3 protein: CASSQRTDTEAFF; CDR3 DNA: TGTGCCAGCAGCCAACGGACTGACACTGAAGCTTTCTTT
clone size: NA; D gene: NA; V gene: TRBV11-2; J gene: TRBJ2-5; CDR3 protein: CASSLGQPQETQYF; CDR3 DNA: TGTGCCAGCAGCTTAGGGCAGCCCCAAGAGACCCAGTACTTC
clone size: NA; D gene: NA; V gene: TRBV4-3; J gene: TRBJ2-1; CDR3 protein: CASSQGQGDGNEQFF; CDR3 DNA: TGCGCCAGCAGCCAAGGCCAGGGCGACGGCAATGAGCAGTTCTTC
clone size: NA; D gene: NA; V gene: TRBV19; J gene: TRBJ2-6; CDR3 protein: CASSKAKETYSGANVLTF; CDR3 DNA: TGTGCCAGTAGTAAGGCAAAGGAAACCTACTCTGGGGCCAACGTCCTGACTTTC
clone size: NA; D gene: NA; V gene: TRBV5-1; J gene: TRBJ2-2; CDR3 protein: CASSLVRGNTGELFF; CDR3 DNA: TGCGCCAGCAGCTTGGTGCGGGGGAACACCGGGGAGCTGTTTTTT
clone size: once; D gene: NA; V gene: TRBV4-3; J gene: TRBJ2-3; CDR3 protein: CASSQGGDVDTQYF; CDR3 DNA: TGCGCCAGCAGCCAAGGAGGGGACGTGGATACGCAGTATTTT
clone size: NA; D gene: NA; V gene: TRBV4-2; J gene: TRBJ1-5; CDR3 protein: CASSQDGGHQPQHF; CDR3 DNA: TGTGCCAGCAGCCAAGATGGGGGGCATCAGCCCCAGCATTTT
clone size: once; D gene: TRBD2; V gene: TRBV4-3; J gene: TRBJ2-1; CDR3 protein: CASSQVLAGGPSYNEQFF; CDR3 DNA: TGCGCCAGCAGCCAAGTCCTAGCGGGGGGGCCCTCCTACAATGAGCAGTTCTTC
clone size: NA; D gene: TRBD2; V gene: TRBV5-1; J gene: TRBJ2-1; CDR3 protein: CASSLVPISGGTSNDEQFF; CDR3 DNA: TGCGCCAGCAGCTTGGTGCCTATTTCAGGAGGGACTAGTAACGATGAGCAGTTCTTC
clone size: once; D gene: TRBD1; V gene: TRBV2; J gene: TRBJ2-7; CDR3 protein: CASTPGGTGGYEQYF; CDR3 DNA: TGTGCCAGCACCCCCGGGGGGACAGGGGGCTACGAGCAGTACTTC
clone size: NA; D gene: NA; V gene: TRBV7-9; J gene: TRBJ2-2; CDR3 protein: CASRKGGGATRDNTGELFF; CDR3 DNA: TGTGCCAGTCGGAAGGGAGGGGGGGCCACCCGAGATAACACCGGGGAGCTGTTTTTT
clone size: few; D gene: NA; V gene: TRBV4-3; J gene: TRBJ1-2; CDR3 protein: CASNLDRMGGYTF; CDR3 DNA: TGCGCCAGCAACCTTGACAGGATGGGAGGCTACACCTTC
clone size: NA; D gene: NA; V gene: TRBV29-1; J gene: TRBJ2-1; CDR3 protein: CSVEEAQGGPVNEQFF; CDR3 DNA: TGCAGCGTTGAAGAGGCTCAAGGAGGCCCCGTCAATGAGCAGTTCTTC
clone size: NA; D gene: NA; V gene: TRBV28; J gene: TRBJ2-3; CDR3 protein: CASSPPGVGTDTQYF; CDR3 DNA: TGTGCCAGCAGCCCCCCCGGGGTGGGCACAGATACGCAGTATTTT
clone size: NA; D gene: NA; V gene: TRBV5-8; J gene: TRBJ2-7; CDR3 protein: CASSFGSDSSYEQYF; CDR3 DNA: TGTGCCAGCAGCTTTGGGAGCGACAGCTCCTACGAGCAGTACTTC
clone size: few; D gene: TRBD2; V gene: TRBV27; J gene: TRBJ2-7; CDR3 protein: CASSLGRPSGGSYEQYF; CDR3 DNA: TGTGCCAGCAGTTTGGGGCGGCCGAGCGGGGGCTCCTACGAGCAGTACTTC
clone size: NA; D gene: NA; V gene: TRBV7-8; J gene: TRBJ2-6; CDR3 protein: CASSSGYSGANVLTF; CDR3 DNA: TGTGCCAGCAGCTCTGGCTACTCTGGGGCCAACGTCCTGACTTTC
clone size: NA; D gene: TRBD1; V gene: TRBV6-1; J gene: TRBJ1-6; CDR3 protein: CASKRTGTGGSPLHF; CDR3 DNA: TGTGCCAGCAAGAGGACCGGGACAGGGGGTTCACCCCTCCACTTT
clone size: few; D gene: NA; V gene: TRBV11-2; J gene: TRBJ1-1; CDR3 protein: CASSLRTQGMSAFF; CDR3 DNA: TGTGCCAGCAGCTTGCGGACCCAGGGAATGAGCGCTTTCTTT
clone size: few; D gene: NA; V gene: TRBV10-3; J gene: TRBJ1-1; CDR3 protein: CAILANTEAFF; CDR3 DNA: TGTGCCATCTTGGCGAACACTGAAGCTTTCTTT
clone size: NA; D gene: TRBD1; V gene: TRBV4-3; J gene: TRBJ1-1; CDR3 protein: CASSQGRQGHTEAFF; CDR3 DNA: TGCGCCAGCAGCCAAGGACGACAGGGACACACTGAAGCTTTCTTT
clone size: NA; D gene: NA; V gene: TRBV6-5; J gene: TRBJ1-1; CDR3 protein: CASRAGRLMNTEAFF; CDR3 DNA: TGTGCCAGCAGGGCCGGACGGCTCATGAACACTGAAGCTTTCTTT
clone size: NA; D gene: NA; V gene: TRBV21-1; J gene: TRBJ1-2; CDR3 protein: CASTHRTIGFALGYTF; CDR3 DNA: TGTGCCAGCACCCACCGGACAATCGGGTTCGCCCTTGGCTACACCTTC
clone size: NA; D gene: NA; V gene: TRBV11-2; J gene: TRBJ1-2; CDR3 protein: CASSLAMGLTSNYGYTF; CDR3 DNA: TGTGCCAGCAGCTTAGCGATGGGACTGACTTCTAACTATGGCTACACCTTC